The next 14 T cell receptor beta chains were all read from a single sample in a study of OX40 agonist ivuxolimab in advanced cancers. Receptor libraries were prepared by the immunoSEQ multiplex PCR assay. Here the immuneACCESS table is served through TCRdb, limited to in-frame sequences with V and J called. Missing clones are a known gap in these copies; in checked studies unresolved V genes cover under half, and the rest lacks a known reason. This sample comprises more than 45,000 clones, about 81% of them detected only once. The ten largest clones capture over 0.6% of the sample. The specimen comprised CD4+ or CD8+ T cells sorted from blood, sampled in a trial of the OX40 agonist ivuxolimab. The receptors originated from an adult with an advanced solid tumor such as melanoma, head and neck, liver or kidney cancer.

V is TRBV19 and J is TRBJ1-4; D unclear. Trimming stripped 0 bases from V and 6 bases from J, with 8 bases between. Germline lookup yields CDR1 LNHDA and CDR2 SQIVND (reference sequence). The CDR3 is 14 residues long. CDR3 residues: CASSIDGRDEKLFF. In nucleotides, the CDR3 is TGTGCCAGTAGTATAGATGGCCGAGATGAAAAACTGTTTTTT.

The chain carries TRBV5-4 and TRBJ2-3; 8 bases map to TRBD2. The trim removed 4 bases at V and 1 base at J, leaving 2 bases unmatched. The CDR3 loop spans 14 amino acids. Germline CDR1 and CDR2: SGHNT and YYREEE (reference sequence). The CDR3 DNA follows: TGTGCCAGCAGCCCGGGAGGGGGCACAGATACGCAGTATTTT. Protein product: CASSPGGGTDTQYF.

V is TRBV5-5 and J is TRBJ2-3, with 13 bases fitting TRBD2. Germline V CDR1 and CDR2: SGHKS, YYEKEE (reference sequence). Trimming at V came to 2 bases and at J to 2 bases, leaving 2 bases not matched to a gene. The CDR3 sequence is 16 residues long. CDR3 in amino acids: CASSLGLAGDTDTQYF. The CDR3 bases are TGTGCCAGCAGCTTAGGACTAGCGGGGGACACAGATACGCAGTATTTT.

The chain joins TRBV4-2 to TRBJ2-2; 12 bases agree with TRBD2. The trim removed 4 bases at V and 7 bases at J, leaving 7 bases unmatched. This CDR3 contains 16 residues. Germline V lookup: CDR1 LGHNA, CDR2 YNFKEQ. Here the CDR3 reads CASSPPSGGAGGELFF. CDR3 DNA: TGTGCCAGCAGCCCACCTAGCGGGGGGGCGGGCGGGGAGCTGTTTTTT.

The DNA for the CDR3 is TGTGCCAGCAGACCTAGGACAGGGAAGAACTATGGCTACACCTTC. Its protein product is CASRPRTGKNYGYTF. The chain carries TRBV5-8 and TRBJ1-2, with 8 bases that match TRBD1. The J segment lost 2 bases and the V segment lost 5 bases, leaving 8 bases of the junction unmatched. Germline values: CDR1 SGHTS, CDR2 YDEGEE. The CDR3 length is 15 residues.

The V and J genes are TRBV7-9 and TRBJ2-7; D is unclear. The CDR3 length is 12 residues. Germline V gives CDR1 SEHNR, CDR2 FQNEAQ (reference sequence). Trimming removed 5 bases at V and 3 bases at J, with 8 bases between. The CDR3 coding sequence is TGTGCCAGCAGCCTAGACTTCTACGAGCAGTACTTC. Translated, it gives CASSLDFYEQYF.

A note on this clone: An end of the junction does not agree with germline; a read error may underlie this. The chain recombines TRBV6-5 with TRBJ2-7, with a possible D match to TRBD2 (6 bases). The CDR3 is made up of 13 amino acids. CDR1 and CDR2 from the germline V gene are MNHEY and SVGAGI. The CDR3 DNA is TGTGCCAGCAGTTACCGCCGGGACTTAACGGTCTCCTTC. Its protein product is CASSYRRDLTVSF.

V gene TRBV7-9 combines with J gene TRBJ1-1, with TRBD1 matching over 7 bases. Per germline, CDR1 SEHNR and CDR2 FQNEAQ (reference sequence). This CDR3 contains 14 residues. The V gene end was trimmed by 3 bases and the J gene end by 3 bases; junction bases not matched to a gene: 4. The CDR3 DNA reads as TGTGCCAGCAGCTTGGGGGGACAGTACACTGAAGCTTTCTTT. Translated, it gives CASSLGGQYTEAFF. Full variable domain (outside the CDR3, taken from reference TRBV7-9 and TRBJ1-1): DTGVSQNPRHKITKRGQNVTFRCDPISEHNRLYWYRQTLGQGPEFLTYFQNEAQLEKSRLLSDRFSAERPKGSFSTLEIQRTEQGDSAMYLCASSLGGQYTEAFFGQGTRLTVV.

The rearrangement uses TRBV11-2 and TRBJ2-3; perhaps TRBD1 as D (6 bases). Germline V gene data show CDR1 as SGHAT and CDR2 as FQNNGV. The CDR3 is 15 amino acids. Trimming pared 5 bases from V and 11 bases from J, leaving 23 bases between. CDR3 DNA sequence: TGTGCCAGCAGCGAAACCGGGTTTACCACAGGGTTGCAGTATTTT. Encoded protein: CASSETGFTTGLQYF.

J is TRBJ2-7 and V is TRBV10-1; D is perhaps TRBD1 (7 bases). The germline V gene encodes CDR1 WNHNN and CDR2 SYGVQD (reference sequence). This CDR3 contains 13 residues. V lost 6 bases and J 3 bases, leaving 12 bases between the germline ends. The CDR3 DNA sequence: TGCGCCAGCAGCCGACAGGGAGGCTACGAGCAGTACTTC. Protein sequence: CASSRQGGYEQYF.

The chain joins TRBV6-5 to TRBJ1-2; D remains unclear. The CDR3 consists of 13 residues. Germline CDR1 MNHEY, CDR2 SVGAGI. V lost 5 bases and J 3 bases, leaving 10 bases between the germline ends. CDR3 sequence (DNA): TGTGCCAGCAGTCCCTATCCGGACTATGGCTACACCTTC. Translated: CASSPYPDYGYTF.

The chain has TRBV7-9 and TRBJ2-7; TRBD2 might be the D (5 bases). Trimming removed 6 bases at V and 6 bases at J, with 6 bases between. CDR1 SEHNR and CDR2 FQNEAQ come from the germline V gene (reference sequence). This CDR3 comprises 10 residues. This CDR3 is CASRAGEQYF. CDR3 in DNA: TGTGCCAGCAGGGCGGGCGAGCAGTACTTC.

The rearrangement joins TRBV20-1 to TRBJ2-7; D gene uncertain. Trimming removed 3 bases from V and 7 bases from J, with 10 bases in between. Per the germline V gene, CDR1 is DFQATT and CDR2 is SNEGSKA (reference sequence). This CDR3 is 11 amino acids long. The CDR3 DNA reads TGCAGTGCTAGGGACCAACTTGAGCAGTACTTC. Its translation: CSARDQLEQYF.

The sample holds a few counts of this clone. The chain joins TRBV2 to TRBJ1-1; no definite D call. This CDR3 is built from 12 residues. Germline V lookup: CDR1 SNHLY, CDR2 FYNNEI. Deletions cut 8 bases from V and 7 bases from J, with 14 bases between. Here the CDR3 DNA reads TGTGCCAGCGGCCGGGCGATCTTTGAAGCTTTCTTT. Translated, it gives CASGRAIFEAFF.